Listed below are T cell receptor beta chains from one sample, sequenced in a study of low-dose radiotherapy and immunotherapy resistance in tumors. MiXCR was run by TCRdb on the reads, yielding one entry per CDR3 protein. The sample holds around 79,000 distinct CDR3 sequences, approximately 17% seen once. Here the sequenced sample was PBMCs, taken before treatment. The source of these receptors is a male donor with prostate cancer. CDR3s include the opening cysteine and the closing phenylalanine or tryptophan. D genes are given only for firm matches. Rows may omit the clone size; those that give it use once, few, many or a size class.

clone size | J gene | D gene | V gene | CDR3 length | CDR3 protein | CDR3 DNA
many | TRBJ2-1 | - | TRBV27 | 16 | CASSLRAEVNYNEQFF | TGTGCCAGCAGTTTAAGGGCGGAGGTAAACTACAATGAGCAGTTCTTC
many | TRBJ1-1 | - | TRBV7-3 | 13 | CASSGGGYTEAFF | TGTGCCAGCAGCGGGGGGGGATACACTGAAGCTTTCTTT
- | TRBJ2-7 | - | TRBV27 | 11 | CASRLGDEQYF | TGTGCCAGCAGGCTGGGGGACGAGCAGTACTTC
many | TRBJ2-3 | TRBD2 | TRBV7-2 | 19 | CASSIPKGGLARSTDTQYF | TGTGCCAGCAGCATCCCCAAGGGCGGACTAGCGAGGTCCACAGATACGCAGTATTTT
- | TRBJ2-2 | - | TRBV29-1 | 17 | CSVAGWTGSREELFFFF | -
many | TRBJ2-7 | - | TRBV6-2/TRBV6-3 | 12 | CASSYGRYEQYF | TGTGCCAGCAGTTACGGGCGGTACGAGCAGTACTTC
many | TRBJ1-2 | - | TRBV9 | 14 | CASSAAEGAGGYTF | TGTGCCAGCAGCGCCGCGGAGGGAGCTGGGGGCTACACCTTC
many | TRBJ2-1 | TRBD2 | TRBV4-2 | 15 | CASSQGLATYNEQFF | TGTGCCAGCAGCCAAGGACTAGCCACATACAATGAGCAGTTCTTC
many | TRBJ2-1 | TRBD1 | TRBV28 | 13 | CASTDRATNEQFF | TGTGCCAGCACGGACAGGGCTACCAATGAGCAGTTCTTC
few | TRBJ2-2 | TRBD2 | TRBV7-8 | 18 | CASSPTTLAGTYTGELFF | TGTGCCAGCAGCCCGACCACTTTAGCGGGGACCTACACCGGGGAGCTGTTTTTT
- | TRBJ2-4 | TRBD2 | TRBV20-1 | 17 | CSAIPGLAGSYENIQYF | TGCAGTGCAATACCGGGACTAGCGGGATCATATGAAAACATTCAGTACTTC
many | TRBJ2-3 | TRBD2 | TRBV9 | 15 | CASSTRGGPPDTQYF | TGTGCCAGCAGCACCCGCGGGGGGCCCCCAGATACGCAGTATTTT
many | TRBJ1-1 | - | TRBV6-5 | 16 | CASSPKPGMGNTEAFF | TGTGCCAGCAGTCCTAAACCGGGTATGGGGAACACTGAAGCTTTCTTT
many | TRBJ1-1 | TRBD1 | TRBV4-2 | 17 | CASSRSGTGVTNTEAFF | TGTGCCAGCAGCCGATCCGGGACAGGGGTGACGAACACTGAAGCTTTCTTT
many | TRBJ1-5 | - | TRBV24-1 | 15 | CATSDSGVRNQPQHF | TGTGCCACCAGTGACTCAGGGGTTCGCAATCAGCCCCAGCATTTT
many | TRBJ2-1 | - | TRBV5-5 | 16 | CASSQGSGHSYNEQFF | TGCGCCAGCAGCCAAGGGAGCGGGCACTCCTACAATGAGCAGTTCTTC
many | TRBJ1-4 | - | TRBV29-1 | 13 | CSVESGSNEKLFF | TGCAGCGTTGAGTCAGGGTCCAATGAAAAACTGTTTTTT
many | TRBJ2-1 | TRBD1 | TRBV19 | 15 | CASSMGQGETNEQFF | TGTGCCAGTAGTATGGGTCAGGGGGAGACCAATGAGCAGTTCTTC
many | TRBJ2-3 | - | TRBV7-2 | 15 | CASSLEGKVTDTQYF | TGTGCCAGCAGCTTAGAGGGTAAAGTCACAGATACGCAGTATTTT
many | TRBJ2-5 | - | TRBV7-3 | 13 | CASSPPGEETQYF | TGTGCCAGCAGCCCCCCAGGGGAAGAGACCCAGTACTTC
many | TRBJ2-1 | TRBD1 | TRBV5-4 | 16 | CASSSSAGGFYNEQFF | TGTGCCAGCAGCTCCTCCGCAGGGGGATTCTACAATGAGCAGTTCTTC
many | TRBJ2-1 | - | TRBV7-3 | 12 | CASSLGRNEQFF | TGTGCCAGCAGCTTAGGACGCAATGAGCAGTTCTTC
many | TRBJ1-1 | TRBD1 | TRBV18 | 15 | CASSLGQDMNTEAFF | TGTGCCAGCTCACTGGGACAGGACATGAACACTGAAGCTTTCTTT
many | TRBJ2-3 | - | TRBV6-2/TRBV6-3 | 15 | CASRTAGAATDTQYF | TGTGCCAGCAGAACCGCGGGGGCCGCCACAGATACGCAGTATTTT
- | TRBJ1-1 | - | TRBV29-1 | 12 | CSASQGNTEAFF | TGCAGCGCCTCACAGGGGAACACTGAAGCTTTCTTT
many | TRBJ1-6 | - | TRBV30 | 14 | CAWSVQGFNSPLHF | TGTGCCTGGAGTGTACAAGGCTTTAATTCACCCCTCCACTTT
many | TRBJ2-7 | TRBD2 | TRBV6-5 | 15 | CASSYSSGSGDEQYF | TGTGCCAGCAGTTATTCCAGCGGGAGCGGCGACGAGCAGTACTTC
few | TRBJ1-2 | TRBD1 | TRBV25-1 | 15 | CASSEGLRDSYGYTF | TGTGCCAGCAGTGAAGGACTCCGGGACAGTTATGGCTACACCTTC
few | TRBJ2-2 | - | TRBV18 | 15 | CASSHGTSGTGELFF | TGTGCCAGCTCACATGGGACATCGGGCACCGGGGAGCTGTTTTTT
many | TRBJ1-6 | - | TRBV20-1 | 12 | CSAREGQSNFHF | TGCAGTGCTCGAGAAGGACAGTCGAACTTCCACTTT
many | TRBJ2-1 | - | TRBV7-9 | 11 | CASSLWDEQFF | TGTGCCAGCAGCTTATGGGATGAGCAGTTCTTC
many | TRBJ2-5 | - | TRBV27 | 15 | CASSLLGKIGETQYF | TGTGCCAGCAGTTTACTCGGAAAGATCGGGGAGACCCAGTACTTC
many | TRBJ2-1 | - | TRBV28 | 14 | CASSLGGGQGEQFF | TGTGCCAGCAGTTTAGGCGGCGGGCAGGGTGAGCAGTTCTTC
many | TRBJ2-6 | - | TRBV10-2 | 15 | CASSEFTRRANVLTF | TGCGCCAGCAGTGAGTTTACGAGGCGGGCCAACGTCCTGACTTTC
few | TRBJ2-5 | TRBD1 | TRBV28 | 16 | CASSLGTGTGEWTQYF | TGTGCCAGCAGTCTTGGGACAGGGACCGGGGAGTGGACCCAGTACTTC
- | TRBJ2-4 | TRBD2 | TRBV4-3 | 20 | CASSQFLSGTSGGAKNIQYF | TGCGCCAGCAGCCAATTTTTGTCCGGGACTAGCGGGGGAGCTAAAAACATTCAGTACTTC
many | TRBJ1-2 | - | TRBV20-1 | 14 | CSAPLGLGDYGYTF | TGCAGTGCTCCCCTCGGGCTCGGGGACTATGGCTACACCTTC
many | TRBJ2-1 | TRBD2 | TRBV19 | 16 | CASSIRTSGRRNEQFF | TGTGCCAGTAGTATCAGGACTAGCGGGAGGCGCAATGAGCAGTTCTTC
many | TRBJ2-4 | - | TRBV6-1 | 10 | CASSDNIQYF | TGTGCCAGCAGTGATAACATTCAGTACTTC
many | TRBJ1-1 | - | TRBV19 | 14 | CASSRSRTESSAFF | TGTGCCAGTAGTCGTAGCAGGACGGAAAGTTCGGCTTTCTTT
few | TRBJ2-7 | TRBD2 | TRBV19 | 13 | CASRTSGRGEQYF | TGTGCCAGTAGGACTAGCGGGAGGGGCGAGCAGTACTTC
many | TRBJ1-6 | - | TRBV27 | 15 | CASAPNRGGYSPLHF | TGTGCCAGCGCACCTAACCGGGGGGGCTATTCACCCCTCCACTTT
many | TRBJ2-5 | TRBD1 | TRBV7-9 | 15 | CASSLVQGALETQYF | TGTGCCAGCAGCTTAGTGCAGGGGGCATTGGAGACCCAGTACTTC
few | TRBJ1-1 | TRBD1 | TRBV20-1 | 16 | CSAREVWGQGYTEAFF | TGCAGTGCTAGGGAGGTCTGGGGACAGGGGTACACTGAAGCTTTCTTT
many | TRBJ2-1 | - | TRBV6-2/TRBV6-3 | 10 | CASRGNEQFF | TGTGCCAGCAGGGGGAATGAGCAGTTCTTC
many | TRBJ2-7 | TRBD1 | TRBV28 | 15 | CASSFITGAYSEQYF | TGTGCCAGCAGTTTCATTACAGGGGCCTACAGCGAGCAGTACTTC
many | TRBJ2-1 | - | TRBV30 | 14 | CAWRPGAVVDEQFF | TGTGCCTGGAGGCCCGGGGCTGTGGTCGATGAGCAGTTCTTC
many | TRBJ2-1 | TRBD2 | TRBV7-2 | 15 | CASSLASGTYNEQFF | TGTGCCAGCAGCTTAGCTAGCGGGACCTACAATGAGCAGTTCTTC
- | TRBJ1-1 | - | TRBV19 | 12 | CASRQGRAEAFF | TGTGCCAGTAGGCAGGGCCGGGCTGAAGCTTTCTTT
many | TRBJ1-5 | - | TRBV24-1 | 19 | CATSDRHRQTQYSNQPQHF | TGTGCCACCAGTGACCGTCACCGACAAACCCAATATAGCAATCAGCCCCAGCATTTT
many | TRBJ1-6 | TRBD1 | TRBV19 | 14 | CASRTRGLNSPLHF | TGTGCCAGTAGGACCAGGGGGCTAAATTCACCCCTCCACTTT
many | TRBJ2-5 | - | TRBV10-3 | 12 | CAISESSETQYF | TGTGCCATCAGTGAGTCCTCGGAGACCCAGTACTTC